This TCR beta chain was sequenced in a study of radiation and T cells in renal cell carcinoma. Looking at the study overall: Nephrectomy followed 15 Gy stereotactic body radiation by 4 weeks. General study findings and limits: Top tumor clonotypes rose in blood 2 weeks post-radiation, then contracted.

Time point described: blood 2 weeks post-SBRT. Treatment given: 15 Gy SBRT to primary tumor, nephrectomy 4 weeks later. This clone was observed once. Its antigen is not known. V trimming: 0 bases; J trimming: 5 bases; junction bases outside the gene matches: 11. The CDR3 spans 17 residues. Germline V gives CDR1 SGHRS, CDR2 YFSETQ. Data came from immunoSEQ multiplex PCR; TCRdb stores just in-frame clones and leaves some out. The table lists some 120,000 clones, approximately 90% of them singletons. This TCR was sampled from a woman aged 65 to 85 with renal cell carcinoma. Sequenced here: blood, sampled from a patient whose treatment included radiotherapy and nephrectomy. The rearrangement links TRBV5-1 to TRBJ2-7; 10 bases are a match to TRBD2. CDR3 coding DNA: TGCGCCAGCAGCTTGGAGAGCGGGGGGGCCCTTAGCCACGAGCAGTACTTC. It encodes CASSLESGGALSHEQYF.